This TCR beta chain emerged from a study of T cell responses to AZD1222 COVID-19 vaccine. Looking at the study overall: Pooling covered second doses at about 4 or about 12 weeks.

Method: immunoSEQ multiplex PCR; TCRdb's copy keeps in-frame clones and lacks some. The sample has roughly 100,000 clones; more than 70% are singletons. The CDR3 loop spans 18 amino acids. CDR1 LGHNA and CDR2 YNFKEQ come from the germline V gene. J gave up 4 bases and V 2 bases, and 12 bases lay outside the gene matches. Broader study findings: Among the donors, most were white British and more were female, and clonal diversity was possibly underestimated.

Details on this clone: Its specificity is not known.

This specimen was peripheral blood, taken on day 0 of AZD1222 vaccination. The TCR originated in an adult in good health. The rearrangement joins TRBV4-2 to TRBJ2-4, with 9 bases matching TRBD2. The CDR3 protein is CASSQLYRVTSGKNIQYF. The CDR3 DNA is TGTGCCAGCAGCCAACTGTACCGAGTGACTAGCGGTAAAAACATTCAGTACTTC.